This T cell receptor (beta chain) was obtained from a study of vaccination and CD4 T cells after COVID-19. Study in general: Median time from second vaccine dose to sampling was 72 days (14 to 241). Notes on the study in general: Convalescent patients showed a median approximately 84% of reactive clones that were seen only post-vaccination.

The treatment was: roughly 10-day PBMC culture with coronavirus spike peptide pools or control peptides (ViraFEST assay). ViraFEST expanded antigen-specific T cells with peptide pools, then sequenced TCRs. The assay that was used to sequence DNA from cultured CD4+ T cells was the Oncomine TCR Beta short-read assay. Each CDR3 protein is one row after TCRdb ran MiXCR on the PCR reads. Among 15,000 to 20,000 distinct CDR3 sequences listed, about 21% were seen once. About this clonotype: Its antigen is not identified.

Germline loops: CDR1 KGHSH, CDR2 LQKENI. Trimming removed 0 bases at V and 3 bases at J, with 11 bases between. The CDR3 totals 15 residues. The sequencing input was cultured CD4+ T cells from blood. This clonotype was obtained from a human donor with COVID-19. V usage is TRBV18 and J usage is TRBJ2-5; D call uncertain. The CDR3 sequence is CASSPPNSQKETQYF. The CDR3 DNA reads TGTGCCAGCTCACCACCGAACAGCCAGAAAGAGACCCAGTACTTC.